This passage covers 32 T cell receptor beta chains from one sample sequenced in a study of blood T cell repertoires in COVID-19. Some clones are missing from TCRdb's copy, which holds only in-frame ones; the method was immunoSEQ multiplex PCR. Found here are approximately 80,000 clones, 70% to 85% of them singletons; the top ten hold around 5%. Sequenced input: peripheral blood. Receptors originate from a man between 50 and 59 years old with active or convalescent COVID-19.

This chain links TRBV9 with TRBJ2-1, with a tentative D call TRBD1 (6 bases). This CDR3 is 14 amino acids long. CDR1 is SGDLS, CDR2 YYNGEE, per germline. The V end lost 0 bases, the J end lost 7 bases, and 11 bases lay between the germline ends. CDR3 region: CASSVGGPDNEQFF. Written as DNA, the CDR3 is TGTGCCAGCAGCGTAGGGGGGCCGGATAATGAGCAGTTCTTC.

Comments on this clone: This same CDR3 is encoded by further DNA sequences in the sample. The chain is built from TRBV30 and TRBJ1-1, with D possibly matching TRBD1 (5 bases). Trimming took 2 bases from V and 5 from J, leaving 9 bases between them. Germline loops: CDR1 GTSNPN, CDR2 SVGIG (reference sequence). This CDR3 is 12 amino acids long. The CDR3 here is CAWSQGWTEAFF. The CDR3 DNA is TGTGCCTGGAGTCAGGGCTGGACTGAAGCTTTCTTT. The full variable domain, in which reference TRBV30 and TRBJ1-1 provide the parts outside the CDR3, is SQTIHQWPATLVQPVGSPLSLECTVEGTSNPNLYWYRQAAGRGLQLLFYSVGIGQISSEVPQNLSASRPQDRQFILSSKKLLLSDSGFYLCAWSQGWTEAFFGQGTRLTVV.

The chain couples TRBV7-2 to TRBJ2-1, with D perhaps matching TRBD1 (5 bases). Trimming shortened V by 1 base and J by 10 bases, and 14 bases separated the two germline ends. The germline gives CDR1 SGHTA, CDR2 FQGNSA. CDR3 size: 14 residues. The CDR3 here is CASSLGTRTPEQFF. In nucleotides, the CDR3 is TGTGCCAGCAGCTTAGGGACACGGACCCCAGAGCAGTTCTTC.

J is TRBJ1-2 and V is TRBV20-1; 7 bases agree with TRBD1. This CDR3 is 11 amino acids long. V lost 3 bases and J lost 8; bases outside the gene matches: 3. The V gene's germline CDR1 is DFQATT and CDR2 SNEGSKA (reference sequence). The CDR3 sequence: CSARTGQGYTF. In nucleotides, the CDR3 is TGCAGTGCTAGGACAGGGCAGGGCTACACCTTC.

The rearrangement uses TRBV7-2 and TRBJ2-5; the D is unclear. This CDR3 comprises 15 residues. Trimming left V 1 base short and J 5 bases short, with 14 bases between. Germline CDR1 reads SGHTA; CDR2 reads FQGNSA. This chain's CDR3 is CASSLGGGPWETQYF. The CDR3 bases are TGTGCCAGCAGCTTAGGCGGTGGTCCGTGGGAGACCCAGTACTTC.

The CDR3 spells CASSSDRAGVRPQHF. CDR3 nucleotide sequence: TGTGCCAGCAGTTCGGACAGGGCAGGGGTTCGGCCCCAGCATTTT. V and J are TRBV6-2 or TRBV6-3 and TRBJ1-5; 8 positions agree with TRBD1. Germline V gene data show CDR1 as MNHEY and CDR2 as SVGEGT. Germline trimming cut 4 bases from V and 9 bases from J; bases unmatched to any gene: 11. CDR3 size: 15 residues.

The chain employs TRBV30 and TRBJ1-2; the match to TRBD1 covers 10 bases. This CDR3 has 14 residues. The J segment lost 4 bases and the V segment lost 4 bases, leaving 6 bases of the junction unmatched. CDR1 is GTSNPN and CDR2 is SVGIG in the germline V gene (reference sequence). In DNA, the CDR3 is TGTGCCTGGACCAGACAGGGGGCGAGCTATGGCTACACCTTC. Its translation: CAWTRQGASYGYTF.

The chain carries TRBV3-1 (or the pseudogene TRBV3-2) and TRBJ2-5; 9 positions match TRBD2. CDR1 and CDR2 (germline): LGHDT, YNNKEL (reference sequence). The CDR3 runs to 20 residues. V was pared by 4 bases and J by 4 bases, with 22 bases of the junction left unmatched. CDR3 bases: TGTGCCAGCAGCCGTCGCCCGGGTAGAGCGGGGGGCCGGATATCAGAGACCCAGTACTTC. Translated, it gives CASSRRPGRAGGRISETQYF.

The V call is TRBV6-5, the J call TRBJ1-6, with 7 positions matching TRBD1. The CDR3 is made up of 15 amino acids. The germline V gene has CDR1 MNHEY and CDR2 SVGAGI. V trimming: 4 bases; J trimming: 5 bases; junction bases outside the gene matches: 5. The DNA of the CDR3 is TGTGCCAGCAGTTTGAGGACAGGTGATAATTCACCCCTCCACTTT. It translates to CASSLRTGDNSPLHF.

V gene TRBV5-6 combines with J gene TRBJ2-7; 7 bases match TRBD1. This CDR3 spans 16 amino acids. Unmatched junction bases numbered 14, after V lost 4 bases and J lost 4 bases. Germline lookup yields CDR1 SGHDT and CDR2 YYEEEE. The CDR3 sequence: CASSRKKQGKGYEQYF. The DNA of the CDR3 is TGTGCCAGCAGCCGAAAAAAACAGGGGAAGGGATACGAGCAGTACTTC.

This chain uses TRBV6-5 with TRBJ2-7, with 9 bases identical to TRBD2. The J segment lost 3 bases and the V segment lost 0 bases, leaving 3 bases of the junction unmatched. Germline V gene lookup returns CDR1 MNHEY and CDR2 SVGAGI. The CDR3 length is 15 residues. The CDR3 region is CASSYSAGGSYEQYF. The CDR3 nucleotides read TGTGCCAGCAGTTACTCTGCGGGGGGGAGCTACGAGCAGTACTTC.

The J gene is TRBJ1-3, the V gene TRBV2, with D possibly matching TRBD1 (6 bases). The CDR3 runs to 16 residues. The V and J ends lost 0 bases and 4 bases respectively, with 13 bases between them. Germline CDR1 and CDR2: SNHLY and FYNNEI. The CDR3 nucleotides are TGTGCCAGCAGTGAAGCCGGGACACTGTGGGGAAACACCATATATTTT. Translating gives CASSEAGTLWGNTIYF.

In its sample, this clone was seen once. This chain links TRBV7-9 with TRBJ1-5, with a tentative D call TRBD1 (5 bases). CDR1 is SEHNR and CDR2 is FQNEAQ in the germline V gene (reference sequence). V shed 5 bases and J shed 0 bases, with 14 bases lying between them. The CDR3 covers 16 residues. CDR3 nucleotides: TGTGCCAGCAGCCCGCCGACAGCAGATAGCAATCAGCCCCAGCATTTT. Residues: CASSPPTADSNQPQHF.

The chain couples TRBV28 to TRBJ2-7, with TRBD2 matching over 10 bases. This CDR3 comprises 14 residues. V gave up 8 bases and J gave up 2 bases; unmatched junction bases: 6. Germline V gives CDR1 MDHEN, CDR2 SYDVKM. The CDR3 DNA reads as TGTGCCAGCGGGGTAGCGGGGGGCCCCTACGAGCAGTACTTC. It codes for CASGVAGGPYEQYF.

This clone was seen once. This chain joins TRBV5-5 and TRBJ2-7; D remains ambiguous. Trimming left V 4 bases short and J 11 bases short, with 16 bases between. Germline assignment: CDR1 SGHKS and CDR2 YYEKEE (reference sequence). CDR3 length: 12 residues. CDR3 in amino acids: CASSTDIPTEYF. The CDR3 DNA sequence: TGTGCCAGCAGCACTGACATCCCCACGGAGTACTTC.

This chain's CDR3 is CASSAGGAEAFF. The CDR3 nucleotides are TGTGCCAGCAGCGCTGGAGGCGCTGAAGCTTTCTTT. The chain recombines TRBV11-2 with TRBJ1-1; D remains ambiguous. This CDR3 spans 12 amino acids. Germline-derived CDR1 and CDR2 are SGHAT and FQNNGV. Trimming removed 5 bases at V and 6 bases at J, with 10 bases between. Supplemented by reference TRBV11-2 and TRBJ1-1, the full variable domain reads EAGVAQSPRYKIIEKRQSVAFWCNPISGHATLYWYQQILGQGPKLLIQFQNNGVVDDSQLPKDRFSAERLKGVDSTLKIQPAKLEDSAVYLCASSAGGAEAFFGQGTRLTVV.

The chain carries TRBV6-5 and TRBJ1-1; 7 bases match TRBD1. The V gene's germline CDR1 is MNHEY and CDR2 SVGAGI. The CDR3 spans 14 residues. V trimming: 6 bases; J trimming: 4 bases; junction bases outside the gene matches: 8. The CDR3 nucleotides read TGTGCCAGCAGGGGGGAAGGGGGCATCACTGAAGCTTTCTTT. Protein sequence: CASRGEGGITEAFF.

CDR3 in DNA: TGCAGCGTTGACGGACTGGGAAATGAAAAACTGTTTTTT. It translates to CSVDGLGNEKLFF. This sequence joins TRBV29-1 and TRBJ1-4; D not resolved. The CDR3 loop spans 13 amino acids. V was clipped by 3 bases and J by 5 bases, with 10 bases between them. Germline CDR1 and CDR2: SQVTM and ANQGSEA. Drawing the rest from reference TRBV29-1 and TRBJ1-4, the complete variable domain is SAVISQKPSRDICQRGTSLTIQCQVDSQVTMMFWYRQQPGQSLTLIATANQGSEATYESGFVIDKFPISRPNLTFSTLTVSNMSPEDSSIYLCSVDGLGNEKLFFGSGTQLSVL.

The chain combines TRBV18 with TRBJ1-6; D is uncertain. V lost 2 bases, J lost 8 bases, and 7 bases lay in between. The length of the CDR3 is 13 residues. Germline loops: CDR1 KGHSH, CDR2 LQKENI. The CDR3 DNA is TGTGCCAGCTCACCATCCCGGGATTCACCCCTCCACTTT. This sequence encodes CASSPSRDSPLHF.

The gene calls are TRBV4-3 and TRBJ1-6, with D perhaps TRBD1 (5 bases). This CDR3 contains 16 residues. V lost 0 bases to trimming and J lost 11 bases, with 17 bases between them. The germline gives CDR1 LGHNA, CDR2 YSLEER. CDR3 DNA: TGCGCCAGCAGCCAAGATCTGCGACAGCCGTGGACACCCCTCCACTTT. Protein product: CASSQDLRQPWTPLHF.

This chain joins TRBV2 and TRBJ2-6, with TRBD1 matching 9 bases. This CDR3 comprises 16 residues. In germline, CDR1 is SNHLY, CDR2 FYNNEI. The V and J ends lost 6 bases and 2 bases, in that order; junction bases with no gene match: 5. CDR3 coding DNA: TGTGCCAGCAGCAGCACAGGGGGCGCTGGGGCCAACGTCCTGACTTTC. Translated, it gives CASSSTGGAGANVLTF.

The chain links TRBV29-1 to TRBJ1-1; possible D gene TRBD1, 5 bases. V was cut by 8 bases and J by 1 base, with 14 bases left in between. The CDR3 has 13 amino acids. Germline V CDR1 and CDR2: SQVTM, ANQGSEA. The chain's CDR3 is CSYSDGGNTEAFF. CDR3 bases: TGCAGCTACTCTGACGGGGGGAACACTGAAGCTTTCTTT.

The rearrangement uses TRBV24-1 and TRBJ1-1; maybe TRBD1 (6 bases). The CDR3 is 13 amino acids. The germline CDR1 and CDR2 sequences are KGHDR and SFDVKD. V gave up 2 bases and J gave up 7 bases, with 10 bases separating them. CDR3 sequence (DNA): TGTGCCACCAGTGATTCCACAGGGTTTGAAGCTTTCTTT. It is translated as CATSDSTGFEAFF.

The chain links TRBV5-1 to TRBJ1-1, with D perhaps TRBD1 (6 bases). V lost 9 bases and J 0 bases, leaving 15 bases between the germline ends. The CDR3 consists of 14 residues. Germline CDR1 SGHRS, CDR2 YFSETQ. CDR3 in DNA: TGCGCCACCAAGAGGGGGACGGTGAACACTGAAGCTTTCTTT. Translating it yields CATKRGTVNTEAFF.

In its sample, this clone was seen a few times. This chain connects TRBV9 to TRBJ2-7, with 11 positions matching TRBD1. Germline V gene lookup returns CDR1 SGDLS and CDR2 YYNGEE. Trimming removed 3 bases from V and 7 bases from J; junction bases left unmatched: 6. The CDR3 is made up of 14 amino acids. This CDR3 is CASSAGQGAFEQYF. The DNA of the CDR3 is TGTGCCAGCAGCGCAGGACAGGGGGCGTTTGAGCAGTACTTC.

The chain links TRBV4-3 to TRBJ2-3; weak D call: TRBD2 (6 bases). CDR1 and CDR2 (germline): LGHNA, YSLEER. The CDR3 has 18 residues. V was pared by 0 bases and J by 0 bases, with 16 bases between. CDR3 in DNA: TGCGCCAGCAGCCAAGATGTGGGGGACTTACCTAGCACAGATACGCAGTATTTT. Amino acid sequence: CASSQDVGDLPSTDTQYF.

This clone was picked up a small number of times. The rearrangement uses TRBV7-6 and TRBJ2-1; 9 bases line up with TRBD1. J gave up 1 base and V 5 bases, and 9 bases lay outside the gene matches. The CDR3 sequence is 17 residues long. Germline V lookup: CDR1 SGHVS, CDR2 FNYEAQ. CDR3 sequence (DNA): TGTGCCAGCAGCCAAGGGGCTGGGACAGGGTCCTACAATGAGCAGTTCTTC. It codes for CASSQGAGTGSYNEQFF.

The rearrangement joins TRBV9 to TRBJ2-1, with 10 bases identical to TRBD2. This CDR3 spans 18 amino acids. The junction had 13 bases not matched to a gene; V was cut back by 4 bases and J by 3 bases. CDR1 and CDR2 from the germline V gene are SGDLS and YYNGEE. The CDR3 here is CASSPPFTSGANYNEQFF. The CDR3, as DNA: TGTGCCAGCAGCCCCCCCTTTACTAGCGGGGCCAACTACAATGAGCAGTTCTTC. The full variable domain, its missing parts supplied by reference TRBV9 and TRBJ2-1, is DSGVTQTPKHLITATGQRVTLRCSPRSGDLSVYWYQQSLDQGLQFLIQYYNGEERAKGNILERFSAQQFPDLHSELNLSSLELGDSALYFCASSPPFTSGANYNEQFFGPGTRLTVL.

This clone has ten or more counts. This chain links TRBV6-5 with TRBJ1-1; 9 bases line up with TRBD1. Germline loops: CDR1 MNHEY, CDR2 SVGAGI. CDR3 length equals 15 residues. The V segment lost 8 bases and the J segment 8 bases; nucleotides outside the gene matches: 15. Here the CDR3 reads CASDVLGQGQPEAFF. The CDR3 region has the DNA TGTGCCAGCGATGTTTTGGGACAGGGACAACCCGAAGCTTTCTTT.

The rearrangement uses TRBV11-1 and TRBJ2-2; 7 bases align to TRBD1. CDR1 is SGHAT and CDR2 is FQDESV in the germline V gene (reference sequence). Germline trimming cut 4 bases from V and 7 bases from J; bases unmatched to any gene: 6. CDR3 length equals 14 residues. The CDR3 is CASSSYRGGGELFF. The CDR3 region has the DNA TGTGCCAGCAGCTCGTACAGGGGCGGCGGGGAGCTGTTTTTT.

The DNA for the CDR3 is TGTGCCAGCTCCTATGGGGACAGGGTCTCCTACGAGCAGTACTTC. The encoded protein is CASSYGDRVSYEQYF. V is TRBV6-6 and J is TRBJ2-7, with 9 nucleotides matching TRBD1. This CDR3 has 15 residues. Germline V gene data show CDR1 as MNHNY and CDR2 as SVGAGI (reference sequence). The V gene end was trimmed by 8 bases and the J gene end by 0 bases; junction bases not matched to a gene: 8.

The CDR3 loop is CASSVVMDPGNSPLHF. The CDR3 DNA is TGTGCCAGCAGCGTAGTAATGGACCCGGGGAATTCACCCCTCCACTTT. V gene TRBV9 combines with J gene TRBJ1-6, with unresolved D. This CDR3 is 16 amino acids long. Trimming pared 0 bases from V and 7 bases from J, leaving 14 bases between. Germline values: CDR1 SGDLS, CDR2 YYNGEE.